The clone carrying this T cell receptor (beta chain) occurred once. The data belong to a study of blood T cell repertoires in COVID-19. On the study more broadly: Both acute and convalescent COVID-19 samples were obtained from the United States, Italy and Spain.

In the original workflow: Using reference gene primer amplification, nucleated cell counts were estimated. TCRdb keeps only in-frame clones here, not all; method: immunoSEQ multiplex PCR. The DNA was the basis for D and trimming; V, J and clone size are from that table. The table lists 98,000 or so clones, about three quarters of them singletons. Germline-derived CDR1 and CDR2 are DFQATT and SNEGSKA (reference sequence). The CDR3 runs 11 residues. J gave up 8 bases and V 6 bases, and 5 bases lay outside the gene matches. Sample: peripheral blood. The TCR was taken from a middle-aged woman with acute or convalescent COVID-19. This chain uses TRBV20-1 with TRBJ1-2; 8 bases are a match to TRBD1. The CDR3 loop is CSAVTGEGYTF. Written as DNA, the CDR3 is TGCAGTGCAGTGACAGGGGAGGGCTACACCTTC.